This TCR beta chain stems from a study of cytomegalovirus exposure and HLA in healthy donors. For the study at large: Earlier, about 179 million T cells were analyzed, and some 120 million unique TCR beta sequences were found among them.

Each donor's status was that of a healthy bone marrow donor. CDR3 size: 17 residues. Germline V lookup: CDR1 LNHNV, CDR2 YYDKDF (reference sequence). The trim removed 5 bases at V and 4 bases at J, leaving 16 bases unmatched. Findings of the study overall: In a later analysis, DRB1 alleles had the most associated TCRs; HLA-C alleles the fewest. Later work associated 16,951 TCR beta sequences with HLA alleles at 0.05 false discovery rate.

PCR employed 60 Vbeta and 13 Jbeta primers. Profiled with immunoSEQ multiplex PCR; TCRdb holds only in-frame clones, not every one. This table holds about 120,000 clones, around 62% found once. As for this clone: Its antigen is unknown.

This rearrangement joins TRBV15 to TRBJ1-1; 7 bases map to TRBD1. What was sequenced was PBMCs. This TCR was sampled from a woman in her 40s in good health and CMV-seropositive. The CDR3 region is CATSAFRDSRGGTEAFF. CDR3 in DNA: TGTGCCACCAGCGCATTCCGGGACAGCCGGGGGGGCACTGAAGCTTTCTTT.